These 4 T cell receptor beta chains were all obtained from the same sample, sequenced in a study of blood T cell repertoires in COVID-19. Sequencing was performed with immunoSEQ multiplex PCR; in TCRdb, only in-frame clones are kept and a portion is missing. The repertoire consists of about 110,000 clones, with under 85% occurring once and the leading ten covering 4% to 4.5%. The sequencing sample was made of peripheral blood. These receptor sequences come from a woman aged 65 to 85 with acute or convalescent COVID-19.

The rearrangement uses TRBV29-1 and TRBJ2-5; D unclear. Trimming cost V 0 bases and J 4 bases, with 9 bases left between them. This CDR3 is 13 amino acids long. Germline lookup yields CDR1 SQVTM and CDR2 ANQGSEA. The CDR3 DNA sequence: TGCAGCGTTGAAGAAAACAGATTAGAGACCCAGTACTTC. Its protein is CSVEENRLETQYF.

A few counts support this clone. V gene TRBV5-1 combines with J gene TRBJ1-4; D is possibly TRBD1 (5 bases). Germline V lookup: CDR1 SGHRS, CDR2 YFSETQ. The CDR3 is 13 amino acids. V shed 4 bases and J shed 5 bases, with 9 bases lying between them. The CDR3 nucleotides are TGCGCCAGCAGCGCCGGGGGAAATGAAAAACTGTTTTTT. Translation: CASSAGGNEKLFF.

This clone was counted once. This rearrangement joins TRBV7-2 to TRBJ1-1; maybe TRBD1 (5 bases). V was clipped by 5 bases and J by 2 bases, with 18 bases between them. Germline loops: CDR1 SGHTA, CDR2 FQGNSA. The CDR3 consists of 16 residues. CDR3: CASSIGAGHVNTEAFF. The CDR3 DNA sequence: TGTGCCAGCAGCATAGGGGCCGGACACGTCAACACTGAAGCTTTCTTT. Filled out from reference TRBV7-2 and TRBJ1-1, the complete variable domain reads GAGVSQSPSNKVTEKGKDVELRCDPISGHTALYWYRQSLGQGLEFLIYFQGNSAPDKSGLPSDRFSAERTGGSVSTLTIQRTQQEDSAVYLCASSIGAGHVNTEAFFGQGTRLTVV.

The chain joins TRBV5-5 to TRBJ1-1; weak D call: TRBD1 (5 bases). The CDR3 is made up of 14 amino acids. V was clipped by 4 bases and J by 5 bases, with 15 bases between them. Germline CDR1 SGHKS, CDR2 YYEKEE (reference sequence). CDR3 loop: CASSARVEETEAFF. The CDR3 coding sequence is TGTGCCAGCAGCGCCAGGGTCGAGGAGACTGAAGCTTTCTTT.